This TCR beta chain was captured in a study of cytomegalovirus exposure and HLA in healthy donors. In the PCR, 60 Vbeta and 13 Jbeta primers were used. This table comes from immunoSEQ multiplex PCR, and its TCRdb copy is limited to in-frame clones, with some not included. Of some 150,000 clones in the sample, around three quarters were seen once. CDR3 length equals 15 residues. Germline V CDR1 and CDR2: MNHEY, SVGAGI. Trimming removed 6 bases from V and 4 bases from J, with 15 bases in between. Regarding the study as a whole: An analysis that came later showed most CMV-associated TCR beta chains appearing HLA-restricted. A later analysis linked a missense variant in DCLRE1C to the trimming of TCR beta V and J genes. Productive status was seen about 87% or about 30% of the time for most TCR beta V segments in an earlier analysis.

About this clone itself: The antigen is undetermined.

This receptor was identified in a woman aged 40 to 55 in good health and CMV-seropositive. The sequencing input was PBMCs. The rearrangement joins TRBV6-5 to TRBJ2-2, with D possibly matching TRBD1 (6 bases). CDR3 in DNA: TGTGCCAGCAGGCTCACTTTGACAGGCACCGGGGAGCTGTTTTTT. Its translation: CASRLTLTGTGELFF.